Sequencing of this TCR beta chain was carried out in a study of T cell clonality in common variable immunodeficiency (dated by TCRdb to the mid-2010s). The paper as a whole reports these results and caveats: Even though DNA input was the same, control samples had an average of about 89,000 unique sequences each, compared with roughly 30,000 in CVID samples. According to the authors, finding the cause of the higher clonality in CVID would require sequencing the repertoires of T cell subpopulations. Differences among patients in the CVID cohort limited the correlations between repertoire features and clinical complications. Fewer TCRbeta clones were shared among CVID subjects than among healthy controls (p < 0.0001). Compared with healthy controls, CVID subjects showed increased TCRbeta clonality (t-test p = 0.018), a feature most characteristic of about a third of subjects. Reportedly, TCRbeta sequences from CVID had fewer deletions and N-nucleotide insertions, and highly modified clones with 13 or more V deletions were absent from CVID.

For sequencing, equivalent amounts of genomic DNA were input from CVID and control samples. For every sample, a 60 bp segment covering the rearranged TCRbeta CDR3 region was amplified and then sequenced. The immunoSEQ assay, a bias-corrected multiplex PCR with high-throughput sequencing, was employed for TCRbeta amplification. Per the original workflow: Each unique nucleotide sequence was treated as a clone and annotated with V, D and J genes, copy number and frequency. Sequences were labeled productive if in frame, and non-productive if out of frame or containing stop codons. As previously described, clonality was computed from Shannon's entropy. Mean CDR3 Kyte-Doolittle hydropathy was derived from the predicted amino acid sequences of productive clones. The R hclust function was used to hierarchically cluster scaled V gene usage with Manhattan distance and complete linkage. Clone sharing by CDR3 amino acid sequence was assessed by resampling 12 repertoires per group over 100 rounds. The repertoires were searched for 70 published EBV-specific and approximately 240 published CMV-specific TCRbeta sequences. A couple of CVID samples yielding fewer than 10,000 sequences were excluded from analysis, leaving under 45 CVID repertoires. TCRdb limited this immuneACCESS table to in-frame rearrangements with V and J called. A share of clones is missing; checked studies link under half to unresolved V genes, and the rest is unexplained. D and trimming were read from the DNA, whereas the V and J calls and clone size are those reported in that table. The data for this sample show some 28,000 clones, each detected more than once. Clones ranked in the top ten supply around an eighth of the sample.

The table lists this clone with a few counts. Its binding antigen is unknown. Both CVID patients and healthy controls were predominantly of Caucasian heritage. From each donor, about 4.5 to 9 ml of heparinized peripheral whole blood was collected. TCRbeta CDR3 repertoires were sequenced from genomic DNA of adults with common variable immune deficiency (CVID) and healthy adult controls. The control group was made up of some 22 healthy adult volunteers (roughly ten male and about twelve female) whose ages ranged from 23 to 66 years, with a mean age of around 30. To isolate peripheral blood mononuclear cells, diluted blood was subjected to density centrifugation over Hypaque 1077 or Ficoll-Paque. Genomic DNA was extracted from unsorted mononuclear cells by Qiagen column purification or by a centrifugation-based method. Sequencing used peripheral blood mononuclear cells. The source of this sequence is a person aged 18-70 years in good health.

CDR3 reads: CSVVIRGNTIYF. The covered CDR3 bases are TGCAGCGTTGTTATACGGGGAAACACC. The V and J genes are TRBV29-1 and TRBJ1-3; the D gene is unclear. Read coverage stops 3 residues before the CDR3 terminus; the germline J gene supplies the remainder. Taken from the germline V gene, the CDR1 and CDR2 loops are SQVTM and ANQGSEA. Relative to germline, V is 4 bases shorter and J is 4 bases shorter, with 8 bases between their ends. The CDR3 contains 12 residues, cysteine and phenylalanine counted. Sequencing covers 27 bases of the CDR3, shown here with the frame starting at base 1.